The next 19 T cell receptor beta chains were all read from a single sample in a study of tumor-infiltrating lymphocytes in primary liver carcinoma. With a constant-region primer, TCR beta cDNA was made from approximately 520 ng of total RNA. The TCR beta library was amplified through three nested multiplex PCR rounds in a modified ARM-PCR procedure. Running ten to eleven cycles apiece, the first two PCR rounds relied on TRBV1-TRBV30 forward primers together with a C-beta reverse primer. TCRdb called the multiplex PCR reads again in MiXCR, with one record for every CDR3 protein. The sample holds fewer than 250,000 distinct CDR3 sequences; 70% to 90% are singletons and the top ten take 15% to 20%. Without any cell sorting, about 20-32 mg of bulk tissue yielded co-extracted RNA and DNA. The sequenced sample consisted of tumor tissue from primary liver carcinoma. The receptors shown here come from a man aged 35 to 55 with primary liver carcinoma and hepatitis B virus infection.

This clonotype showed up just a few times. With a much larger clone just one base away, this may be a read error. The V call is TRBV11-2, the J call TRBJ2-7; D might be TRBD1 (5 bases). The germline V gene has CDR1 SGHAT and CDR2 FQNNGV. This CDR3 region has 13 residues. CDR3 sequence: CVSSLGARWEQYF. Written as DNA, the CDR3 is TGTGTCAGCAGCTTAGGGGCCCGCTGGGAGCAGTACTTC.

A word on this clonotype: Relative to the germline gene, one junction end is altered; a read error may explain this. The chain uses TRBV4-2 and TRBJ2-3, with a possible D match to TRBD2 (6 bases). Germline V gene data show CDR1 as LGHNA and CDR2 as YNFKEQ. This CDR3 is built from 15 residues. CDR3 amino acids: CANSPKAGLADTQYF. The CDR3 DNA is TGTGCCAACAGCCCTAAGGCGGGACTCGCGGATACGCAGTATTTT.

With regard to this clonotype: At one of its ends the junction is not consistent with the germline gene, which may arise from a read error. The CDR3 DNA reads TGTGCCAGCAGCTTAGTAGGGGGAGATACGCATTATTTT. Encoded protein: CASSLVGGDTHYF. The chain links TRBV7-9 to TRBJ2-3; D possibly corresponds to TRBD1 (6 bases). Germline assignment: CDR1 SEHNR and CDR2 FQNEAQ (reference sequence). The length of the CDR3 is 13 residues.

In its sample, this clonotype was seen many times. The chain is built from TRBV6-6 and TRBJ2-7; weak D call: TRBD1 (6 bases). Trimming took 8 bases from V and 0 from J, leaving 14 bases between them. The CDR3 contains 14 residues. Germline V gene lookup returns CDR1 MNHNY and CDR2 SVGAGI (reference sequence). The DNA for the CDR3 is TGTGCCAGCTTTCGGGACACCCTCTCCTACGAGCAGTACTTC. It codes for CASFRDTLSYEQYF.

CDR3 sequence: CSVAVRWGMNTEAFF. The CDR3 nucleotides read TGCAGCGTTGCGGTGAGGTGGGGTATGAACACTGAAGCTTTCTTT. The chain couples TRBV29-1 to TRBJ1-1, with D hard to call. Per germline, CDR1 SQVTM and CDR2 ANQGSEA. The length of the CDR3 is 15 residues. Trimming removed 4 bases at V and 0 bases at J, with 15 bases between.

For this clonotype: Mismatch with germline at one junction end may stem from a read error. V usage is TRBV4-1 and J usage is TRBJ2-1, with D perhaps TRBD1 (5 bases). This CDR3 spans 16 amino acids. The germline gives CDR1 MGHRA, CDR2 YSYEKL. As DNA, the CDR3 is TGCGCCAGCAGTCAAGAGGCCGCGTCAGGGTACAATGAGCAGTTCTTC. Translating gives CASSQEAASGYNEQFF.

V usage is TRBV4-2 and J usage is TRBJ2-1; possible D gene TRBD1, 5 bases. Looked up from germline, CDR1 is LGHNA and CDR2 is YNFKEQ. This CDR3 region has 15 residues. The V and J ends lost 3 bases and 6 bases respectively, with 15 bases between them. CDR3 bases: TGTGCCAGCAGCCATTGGTGGGGCACCTGCAATGAGCAGTTCTTC. Protein sequence: CASSHWWGTCNEQFF.

To note about this clonotype: At one of its ends the junction is not consistent with the germline gene, which may arise from a read error. The chain links TRBV29-1 to TRBJ1-1, with D perhaps matching TRBD1 (6 bases). Germline V gives CDR1 SQVTM, CDR2 ANQGSEA. CDR3 length: 15 amino acids. The DNA for the CDR3 is TGCAACGTTGGAGGGGGATGGGGTATGAACACTGAAGCTTTCTTT. Protein: CNVGGGWGMNTEAFF.

On this clonotype: The junction does not match germline at one end; this may be a read error. V is TRBV6-6 and J is TRBJ1-1; TRBD1 agrees at 8 bases. The CDR3 is 13 residues long. Germline V CDR1 and CDR2: MNHNY, SVGAGI (reference sequence). DNA for the CDR3: TGTGCTAGCCTGACAGGGGTCAACACTAAAGCTTTCTTT. It codes for CASLTGVNTKAFF.

To note about this clonotype: Mismatch with germline at one junction end may stem from a read error. This rearrangement joins TRBV4-3 to TRBJ1-4; 10 bases fit TRBD1. CDR1 is LGHNA and CDR2 is YSLEER in the germline V gene. CDR3 length equals 14 residues. The DNA for the CDR3 is TGCGCCAGCAACCGCGGACAGGGGGGAGAACAACTGCCTTTT. Its translation: CASNRGQGGEQLPF.

Notes on this clonotype: Germline and junction disagree at one end, which may indicate a read error. This chain joins TRBV11-3 and TRBJ2-1; weak D call: TRBD2 (6 bases). The CDR3 consists of 17 residues. Germline V gives CDR1 SGHNT, CDR2 YENEEA. The DNA of the CDR3 is TGCGCCAGCAGCTCAGGCGTACCGGGACTCCCCCACAATGGACAGTTCTTC. It encodes CASSSGVPGLPHNGQFF.

V and J are TRBV29-1 and TRBJ2-7; no reliable D call. The CDR3 loop spans 13 amino acids. The germline V and J ends were trimmed by 2 bases and 6 bases, with 14 bases remaining between them. Per the germline V gene, CDR1 is SQVTM and CDR2 is ANQGSEA. The CDR3 nucleotides are TGCAGCGTTGAACTGCCAGGATACTTCGAGCAGTACTTC. This codes for CSVELPGYFEQYF.

As concerns this clonotype: Sequence at one end of the junction differs from germline and may be a read error. This rearrangement joins TRBV4-3 to TRBJ2-3; D unclear. In germline, CDR1 is LGHNA, CDR2 YSLEER. The CDR3 totals 14 residues. This CDR3 reads CPSSQDLRPDTQYF. The CDR3 nucleotides read TGTCCCAGCAGCCAAGATTTAAGGCCGGATACGCAGTACTTT.

The chain couples TRBV12-3 or TRBV12-4 to TRBJ2-7; 12 positions agree with TRBD2. The trim removed 2 bases at V and 4 bases at J, leaving 9 bases unmatched. CDR3 length equals 17 residues. The DNA for the CDR3 is TGTGCCAGCAGTTTACCGCCCGGGACTAGCGGGCAATACGAGCAGTACTTC. This gives the protein CASSLPPGTSGQYEQYF.

As regards this clonotype: Lacking the conserved final phenylalanine or tryptophan, this CDR3 likely reflects a read error. V gene TRBV4-3 combines with J gene TRBJ2-5; 12 positions match TRBD2. The CDR3 consists of 17 residues. CDR1 is LGHNA, CDR2 YSLEER, per germline. With 3 bases clipped from V and 5 bases from J, the junction kept 10 bases outside the gene matches. CDR3 in DNA: TGCGCCAGCAGCCACGCGGCTAGCGGGAGGGCCCTGGAGACCCAGTACTTA. Protein: CASSHAASGRALETQYL.

With respect to this clonotype: This may stem from a read error, because a much larger clone lies one nucleotide away. The chain is built from TRBV6-1 and TRBJ1-5; no clear D. The CDR3 has 13 residues. Germline loops: CDR1 MNHNS, CDR2 SASEGT. CDR3 sequence reads: CDSSHGGNQPQHF. The CDR3 DNA reads TGTGACAGCAGCCACGGCGGCAATCAGCCCCAGCATTTT.

On this clonotype: A read error is likely, as this CDR3 ends without the conserved phenylalanine or tryptophan. This chain links TRBV4-2 with TRBJ1-2; D might be TRBD1 (6 bases). The germline V gene has CDR1 LGHNA and CDR2 YNFKEQ. The CDR3 runs to 15 residues. The CDR3 region has the DNA TGTGCCAGCAGCCAATCGGGGGCCGGGGTCTATGGATACACCATC. Its translation is CASSQSGAGVYGYTI.

About this clonotype itself: The CDR3 does not end in the conserved phenylalanine or tryptophan, so this is likely a read error. It is unclear where the CDR3 begins or ends on the DNA, so no DNA is shown, and the CDR3 is as TCRdb lists it. The chain employs TRBV12-3 or TRBV12-4 and TRBJ2-6; the table names TRBD2, a call not compared with the DNA. Ends included, the CDR3 has 21 residues. CDR3 region: CVSSQTRLVPGRAPGANVLTI.

Here the CDR3 reads CASCAGGPDEQFF. CDR3 DNA sequence: TGTGCCAGCTGCGCGGGAGGGCCAGATGAGCAGTTCTTC. The chain joins TRBV11-1 to TRBJ2-1, with TRBD2 identical over 9 bases. This CDR3 has 13 amino acids. V gave up 8 bases and J gave up 8 bases; unmatched junction bases: 7. The germline V gene has CDR1 SGHAT and CDR2 FQDESV (reference sequence).